The following is a TCR beta chain sequence with its context. Antigen: not known. CDR3 size: 15 residues. The germline gives CDR1 SGDLS, CDR2 YYNGEE. V shed 0 bases and J shed 1 base, with 9 bases lying between them. PCR employed 60 Vbeta and 13 Jbeta primers. TCRdb's table, derived via immunoSEQ multiplex PCR, lists solely in-frame clones and lacks some. The sample lists around 99,000 clones, 81% occurring once. The data were taken from a study of cytomegalovirus exposure and HLA in healthy donors. Study outcomes and limitations: Cytomegalovirus-associated status was assigned to 150 or so TCR beta chains. An observed cluster of highly shared sequence variants was recorded as a likely sequencing artifact.

What was sequenced was PBMCs. The sequence came from a man aged 30 to 45 in good health and CMV-seronegative. The V and J genes are TRBV9 and TRBJ2-3, with a weak D call TRBD2 (5 bases). CDR3 protein: CASSVAGWGTDTQYF. The DNA for the CDR3 is TGTGCCAGCAGCGTAGCGGGGTGGGGCACAGATACGCAGTATTTT.